This entry is about one T cell receptor (beta chain). V lost 3 bases and J 4 bases, leaving 9 bases between the germline ends. This CDR3 region has 14 residues. Germline V CDR1 and CDR2: KGHSH, LQKENI. This record comes from a study of blood T cell repertoires in COVID-19. About the research overall: Spain, Italy and the United States supplied samples that represented acute and convalescent COVID-19.

Study processing details: For nucleated cells, counts were estimated from reference gene primer amplification. Sequencing used immunoSEQ multiplex PCR; TCRdb keeps in-frame clones, though not all of them. V, J and clone size derive from that table, while D and trimming were established from the DNA sequence. The sample yields 240,000 or so clones, 80% to 85% seen once. This TCR was recovered from a woman aged 55-69 years with active or convalescent COVID-19. The chain links TRBV18 to TRBJ2-2, with D perhaps TRBD1 (6 bases). The sample taken for sequencing was peripheral blood. This CDR3 reads CASSPGQFTGELFF. CDR3 sequence (DNA): TGTGCCAGCTCACCTGGACAGTTCACCGGGGAGCTGTTTTTT.